This T cell receptor (beta chain) was sequenced for a study of cytomegalovirus exposure and HLA in healthy donors (dated by TCRdb to about 2017). About the full investigation: An earlier analysis of some 600 of the donors reported 276 Gb of sequence data and 90 million to 120 million unique TCR beta sequences obtained from about 179 million T cells. Across 300 to 400 genotyped donors of the cohort, an average of approximately 240,000 unique TCR beta nucleotide sequences per donor were sequenced, and 15% to 20% of those sequences were non-productive. In addition to the first cohort of 666 subjects, a separate validation cohort of 120 different subjects was used. The number of donors typed differed by locus, with about 629-640 for A, B, C, DRB1 and DQB1, roughly 520 for DQA1, under 610 for DPA1, and around 450 for DPB1. About 320 gigabases of sequencing data and approximately 85 million unique TCR sequences were included in an early release covering several hundred HLA-typed donors. Rather than using new phenotypic data, the later analysis identified candidate immune exposures from TCR beta sequences and from how often those sequences occurred across donors. The study aimed to test whether cataloging public T cell receptors could reveal signatures of past pathogen exposure. Among the approximately 400 genotyped donors, around 79% belonged to the genetic ancestry cluster associated with self-reported Caucasian donors. In a later analysis, previously published TCR beta repertoires from 500 to 750 donors were re-analyzed and high-resolution HLA genotyping was added so that TCR occurrence patterns could be studied. Both class I and class II loci were covered by HLA typing, at four-digit resolution. Donor age, sex, ethnicity and CMV serostatus were collected together with the repertoire data. To decide whether each TCR beta V gene segment behaved as functional or pseudogenic, an earlier analysis of over 500 of the donors relied on high-throughput TCR beta sequencing. In a later genetic analysis, genome-wide SNP genotypes for about three fifths of the 666 donors were used, and that subset was treated as a discovery cohort. About five DR-DQ haplotypes were handled as single units for association and clustering because linkage in the cohort was strong. To predict cytomegalovirus infection status, the study brought together high-throughput TCR immunosequencing, statistical association of individual TCRs with disease status, and machine learning. The T cell repertoires of some 670 subjects were profiled by immunosequencing and related to cytomegalovirus serostatus. Every repertoire in the discovery cohort had been generated on one and the same sequencing platform. Overall study outcomes, separate from this receptor: The authors suggested that the approach could potentially be generalized to other disease states and immunological phenotypes. In a later analysis, TCR association rates were found to vary across HLA loci, with the most associated TCRs seen for DRB1 alleles and the fewest for HLA-C alleles. Linkage disequilibrium might explain the correlated functional status among segregating V segments, but an unknown experimental factor could not be ruled out. The sequencing pipeline was judged likely to have produced a cluster of highly shared sequence variants as a technical artifact. In a later analysis, most CMV-associated TCR beta chains were found to appear HLA-restricted, with HLA associations seemingly driven largely by CMV exposure. In a later analysis, HLA-associated TCR beta chains showed more clonal expansion and lower generation probabilities than non-associated chains that were equally common. A few of the identified cytomegalovirus-associated TCR beta chains were confirmed in vitro to be specific for cytomegalovirus antigens. Assigning TCR associations to individual alleles was difficult when HLA alleles, especially DR and DQ, strongly co-occurred. CMV serostatus was the only immune exposure information available for the cohort. V-gene and J-gene trimming of TCR beta chains was associated with a missense DCLRE1C variant in a later genetic analysis, and the association was replicated in an independent cohort. Over 15 rarely observed V segments, including chromosome 9 orphons, were excluded from the earlier analysis of just under 600 of the donors because counts were too low. In an earlier analysis of around 600 of the donors, most TCR beta V segments were observed in productive rearrangements about 87% or about 30% of the time, broadly matching IMGT annotations. Cytomegalovirus status was reported to be diagnosed by the classifier with high specificity and sensitivity in both the original and validation cohorts. The 87-base-pair reads could not distinguish some IMGT-functional V segments, including TRBV6-2 and TRBV6-3, so those segments were excluded. Presence/absence analyses assumed roughly uniform sequencing depth across donors, an assumption that may not hold. In the study, approximately 160 TCR beta chains were listed as associated with cytomegalovirus. Because HLA typing was missing for some donors at each locus, association tests included only the typed subset. A further reported finding was that TCR beta sequences accurately predicted the HLA-A and HLA-B alleles for most subjects in the first cohort. Compared with the 666-donor mean, donors in an Asian-associated ancestry cluster had fewer N-insertions in productive TCRs, according to a later genetic analysis. The cohort was sequenced for TCR beta chains only, and without alpha or paired-chain data the features that could be detected were limited. While some public TCRs were present in many individuals, most TCR sequences turned up only very rarely across donors. In a later analysis, several top co-occurrence clusters were reported to appear linked to parvovirus B19, influenza, CMV and Epstein-Barr virus. In a later analysis, some 17,000 TCR beta sequences were associated with specific HLA alleles at a false discovery rate of 0.05.

Libraries were constructed by the immunoSEQ multiplex PCR assay. For the multiplex PCR, a mixture combining 60 forward primers for TCR Vbeta segments and 13 reverse primers for TCR Jbeta segments was used. The CDR3 region of rearranged TCR beta genes was amplified from genomic DNA with a multiplex PCR assay. Amplified TCR beta libraries were sequenced as 87-base-pair reads on the Illumina HiSeq System. The paper's data handling went like this. A later analysis tallied some 79 million unique TCR beta chains across the 666 repertoires, and about 10 million of those chains were shared by two or more donors. Raw reads were error-corrected and collapsed into unique sequences by a nearest-neighbor algorithm in which closely related sequences were merged to remove PCR and sequencing errors. Alignment of CDR3 sequences to IMGT reference sequences was used to assign V, D and J gene segments. For a sequence to be retained, a match of at least six nucleotides was required to both a V gene segment and a J gene segment. A rearrangement was called productive if the CDR3 had no stop codons and remained in frame with V and J, and every other rearrangement was called non-productive. Following IMGT convention, CDR3 was defined as the stretch from the second conserved V-encoded cysteine up to the conserved J-encoded phenylalanine. The earlier analysis of around 640 of the donors excluded sequences that lacked an unambiguous match to a single V gene segment. In an earlier analysis of approximately 550 of the donors, V segments were called functional above 56.7% productive rearrangements and were called segregating when the between-donor standard deviation exceeded 5%. A statistical classification framework was built to diagnose cytomegalovirus status from the catalog of TCR beta chain sequences. In a later analysis, TCR nucleotide sequences were compared against IMGT/GENE-DB human TR gene sequences so that V and J genes could be assigned. Using the TCRdist pipeline, a later analysis assigned CDR3 sequences along with most-parsimonious VDJ recombination scenarios. In a later analysis, every TCR beta chain was defined by the combination of its CDR3 amino acid sequence and its V-gene family, and reads without a unique V-gene family were dropped. To address suspected cross-contamination and a sequencing artifact, a later analysis removed roughly 640 highly shared, low-generation-probability nucleotide sequences. For each public chain, a later analysis derived a clonal expansion index from normalized ranks of inferred template counts within each repertoire. In a later analysis, generation probabilities were computed using a VDJ recombination model fitted to out-of-frame rearrangements, and the results were checked against IGoR. In a later analysis, hypergeometric tests were used to score TCR-TCR, TCR-HLA and TCR-CMV co-occurrence, with a repertoire-size bias correction applied to TCR pairs. A later analysis estimated false discovery rates by permuting HLA or CMV assignments 20 times. In a later analysis, co-occurring TCRs were grouped with DBSCAN, and TCRdist sequence similarity was added when clustering was performed within HLA-allele-positive subsets. Co-occurrence clustering excluded repertoires with fewer than 30,000 or more than 120,000 public chains, plus five with anomalous nucleotide sharing. Here the immuneACCESS table is served through TCRdb, limited to in-frame sequences with V and J called. Missing clones are a known gap in these copies; in checked studies unresolved V genes cover under half, and the rest lacks a known reason. That table furnishes V, J and clone size, whereas the DNA furnished D and trimming. The table for this sample lists 300,000 or so clones; 84% of them were counted only once. The ten biggest clones cover approximately 2% of the sample.

In regard to this clone: What antigen it recognizes has not been identified. No much larger clone exists at a distance of one base, and base qualities are not known.

The cohort comprised 670 or so healthy bone marrow donors. Cohort members were all nominally healthy when sampled, although unrecorded immune exposures were likely present. The donor was CMV seropositive and was included in the group of 290 or so seropositive cohort members. Each donor provided a peripheral blood sample, and peripheral blood mononuclear cells were used for TCR beta sequencing. The Qiagen DNeasy Blood Extraction Kit was used to extract genomic DNA from the blood cell samples. The junction shows trimming of 0 bases on V and 5 bases on J, plus 11 bases between the germline ends. The CDR3 spans 15 residues, from the cysteine through the phenylalanine. CDR3 DNA only is kept here, 45 bases in frame from base 1. The germline V gene (reference sequence) supplies CDR1 MNHNY and CDR2 SVGAGI.

The rearrangement joined TRBV6-6 to TRBJ1-5, with the D gene too uncertain to name. The sequenced material came from PBMCs. The receptor's source is a woman aged 40 to 49 in good health and CMV-seropositive. The nucleotide sequence reads TGTGCCAGCAGTTACTCGACTGGGAGGGATCAGCCCCAGCATTTT. This encodes CASSYSTGRDQPQHF.